The clone carrying this T cell receptor beta chain was counted many times. The antigen is undetermined. The V gene lost 1 base and the J gene lost 3 bases, with 7 bases spanning the gap. Germline CDR1 reads MGHDK; CDR2 reads SYGVNS. The CDR3 totals 15 residues. The data were taken from a study of early T cells in non-severe SARS-CoV-2 infection. Background on the study: The study sequenced bulk RNA from unsorted whole blood, with chains unpaired.

The TCR library protocol was used to attach unique molecular identifiers. These identifiers were attached to individual cDNA molecules. TCRdb reanalysed the 5' RACE reads using MiXCR and keeps one entry per CDR3 protein. Of about 30,000 distinct CDR3 sequences in the sample, under 6.5% are singletons; the top ten hold 10% to 15%. The study's findings and limits: Matching with VDJdb favored anti-spike CD8 responses (missing private and CD4 specificities).

Sequencing was carried out using whole blood. The V gene is TRBV25-1, the J gene TRBJ1-6, with unresolved D. The source of this sequence is an adult who was a healthcare worker with PCR-confirmed SARS-CoV-2 infection or an uninfected control (not recorded which). The CDR3 DNA follows: TGTGCCAGCAGTGAATTCGACAACTATAATTCACCCCTCCACTTT. Its protein product is CASSEFDNYNSPLHF. Complete variable domain (other parts from reference TRBV25-1 and TRBJ1-6): EADIYQTPRYLVIGTGKKITLECSQTMGHDKMYWYQQDPGMELHLIHYSYGVNSTEKGDLSSESTVSRIRTEHFPLTLESARPSHTSQYLCASSEFDNYNSPLHFGNGTRLTVT.